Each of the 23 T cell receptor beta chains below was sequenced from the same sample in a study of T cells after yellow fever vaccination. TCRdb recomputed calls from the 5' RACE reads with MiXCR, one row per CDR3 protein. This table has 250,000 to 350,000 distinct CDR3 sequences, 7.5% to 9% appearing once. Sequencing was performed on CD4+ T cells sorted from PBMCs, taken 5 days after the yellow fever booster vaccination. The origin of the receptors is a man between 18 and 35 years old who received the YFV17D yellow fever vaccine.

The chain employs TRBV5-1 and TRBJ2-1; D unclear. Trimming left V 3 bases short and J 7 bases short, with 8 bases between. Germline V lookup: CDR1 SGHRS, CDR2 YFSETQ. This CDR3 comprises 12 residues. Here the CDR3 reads CASSSSRNEQFF. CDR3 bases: TGCGCCAGCAGCTCGAGTCGGAATGAGCAGTTCTTC.

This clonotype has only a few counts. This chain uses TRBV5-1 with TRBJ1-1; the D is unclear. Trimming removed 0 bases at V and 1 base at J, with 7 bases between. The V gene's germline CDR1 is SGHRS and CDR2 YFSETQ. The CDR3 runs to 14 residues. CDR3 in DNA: TGCGCCAGCAGCTTGGGGGGAGAGAACACTGAAGCTTTCTTT. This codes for CASSLGGENTEAFF.

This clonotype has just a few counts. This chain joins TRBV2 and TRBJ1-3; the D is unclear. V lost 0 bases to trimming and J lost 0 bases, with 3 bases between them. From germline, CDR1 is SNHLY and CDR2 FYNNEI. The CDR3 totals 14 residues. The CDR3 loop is CASSEARSGNTIYF. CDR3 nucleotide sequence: TGTGCCAGCAGTGAAGCGCGCTCTGGAAACACCATATATTTT. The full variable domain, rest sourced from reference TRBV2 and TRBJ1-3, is EPEVTQTPSHQVTQMGQEVILRCVPISNHLYFYWYRQILGQKVEFLVSFYNNEISEKSEIFDDQFSVERPDGSNFTLKIRSTKLEDSAMYFCASSEARSGNTIYFGEGSWLTVV.

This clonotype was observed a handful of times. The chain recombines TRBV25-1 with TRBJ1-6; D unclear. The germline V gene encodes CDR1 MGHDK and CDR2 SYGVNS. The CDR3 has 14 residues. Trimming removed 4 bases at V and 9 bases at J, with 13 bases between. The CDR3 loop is CASSGSHGASPLHF. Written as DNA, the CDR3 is TGTGCCAGCAGTGGGAGCCACGGAGCTTCACCCCTCCACTTT.

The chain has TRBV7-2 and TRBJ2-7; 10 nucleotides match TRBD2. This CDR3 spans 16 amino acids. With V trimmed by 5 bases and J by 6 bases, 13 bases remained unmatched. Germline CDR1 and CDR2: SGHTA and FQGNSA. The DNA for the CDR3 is TGTGCCAGCAGCCCCCAGGGAGCGGGGGGGCCAGGCGAGCAGTACTTC. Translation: CASSPQGAGGPGEQYF. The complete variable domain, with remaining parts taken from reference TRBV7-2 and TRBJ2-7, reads GAGVSQSPSNKVTEKGKDVELRCDPISGHTALYWYRQSLGQGLEFLIYFQGNSAPDKSGLPSDRFSAERTGGSVSTLTIQRTQQEDSAVYLCASSPQGAGGPGEQYFGPGTRLTVT.

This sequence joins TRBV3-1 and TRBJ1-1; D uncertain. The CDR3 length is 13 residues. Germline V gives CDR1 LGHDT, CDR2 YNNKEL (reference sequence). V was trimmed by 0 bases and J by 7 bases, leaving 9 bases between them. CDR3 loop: CASSQEGRGEAFF. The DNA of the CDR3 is TGTGCCAGCAGCCAAGAAGGGCGGGGTGAAGCTTTCTTT.

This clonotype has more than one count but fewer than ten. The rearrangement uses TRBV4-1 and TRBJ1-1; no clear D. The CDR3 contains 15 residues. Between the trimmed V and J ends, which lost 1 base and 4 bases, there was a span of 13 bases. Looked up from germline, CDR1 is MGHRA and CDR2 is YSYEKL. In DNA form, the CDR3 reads TGCGCCAGCAGCCAAGGATGGGTCGAGCGCACTGAAGCTTTCTTT. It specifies CASSQGWVERTEAFF.

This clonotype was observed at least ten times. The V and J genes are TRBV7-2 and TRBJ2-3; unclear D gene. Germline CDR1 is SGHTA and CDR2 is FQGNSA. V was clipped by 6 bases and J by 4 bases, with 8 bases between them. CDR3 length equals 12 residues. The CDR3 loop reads CASRPQADTQYF. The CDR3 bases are TGTGCCAGCAGGCCTCAAGCAGATACGCAGTATTTT.

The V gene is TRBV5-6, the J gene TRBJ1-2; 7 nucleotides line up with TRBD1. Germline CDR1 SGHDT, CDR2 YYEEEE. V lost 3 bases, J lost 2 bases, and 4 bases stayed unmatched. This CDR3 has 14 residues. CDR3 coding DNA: TGTGCCAGCAGCTGGGTGGGACAGAACTATGGCTACACCTTC. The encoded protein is CASSWVGQNYGYTF.

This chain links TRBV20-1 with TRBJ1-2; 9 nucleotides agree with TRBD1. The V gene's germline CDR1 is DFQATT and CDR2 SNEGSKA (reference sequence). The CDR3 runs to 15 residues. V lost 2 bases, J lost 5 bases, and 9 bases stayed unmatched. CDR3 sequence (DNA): TGCAGTGCTAGACCCCCGGACAGGGGATCATATGGCTACACCTTC. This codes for CSARPPDRGSYGYTF.

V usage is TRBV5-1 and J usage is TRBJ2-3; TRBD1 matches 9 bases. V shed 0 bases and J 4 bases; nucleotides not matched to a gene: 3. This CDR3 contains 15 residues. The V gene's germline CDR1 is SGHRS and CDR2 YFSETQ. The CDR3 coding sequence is TGCGCCAGCAGCTTGGGGGACAGGGACGCAGATACGCAGTATTTT. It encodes CASSLGDRDADTQYF.

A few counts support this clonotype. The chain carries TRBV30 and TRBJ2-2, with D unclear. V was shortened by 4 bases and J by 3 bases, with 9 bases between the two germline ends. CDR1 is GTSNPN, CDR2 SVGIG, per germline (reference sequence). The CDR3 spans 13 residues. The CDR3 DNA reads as TGTGCCTGGACAGGCTTCGACACCGGGGAGCTGTTTTTT. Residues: CAWTGFDTGELFF.

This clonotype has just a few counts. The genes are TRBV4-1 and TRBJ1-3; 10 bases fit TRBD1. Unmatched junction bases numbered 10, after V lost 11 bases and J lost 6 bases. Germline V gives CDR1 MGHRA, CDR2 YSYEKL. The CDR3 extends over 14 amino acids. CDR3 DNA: TGCGCCCGAAACTCCGGGACAGGGGAAAACACCATATATTTT. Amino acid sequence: CARNSGTGENTIYF.

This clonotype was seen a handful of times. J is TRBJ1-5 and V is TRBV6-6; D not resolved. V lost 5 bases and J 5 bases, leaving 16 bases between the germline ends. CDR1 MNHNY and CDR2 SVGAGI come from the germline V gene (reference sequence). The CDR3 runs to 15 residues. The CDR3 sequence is CASSPGWGIDQPQHF. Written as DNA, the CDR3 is TGTGCCAGCAGTCCCGGCTGGGGTATTGATCAGCCCCAGCATTTT.

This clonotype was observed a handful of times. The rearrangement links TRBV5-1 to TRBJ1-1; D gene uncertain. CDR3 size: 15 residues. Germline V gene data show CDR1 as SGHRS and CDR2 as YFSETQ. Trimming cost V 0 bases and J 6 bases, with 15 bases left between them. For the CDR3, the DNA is TGCGCCAGCAGCTTGGCCGGAGGAGGGAAGGCTGAAGCTTTCTTT. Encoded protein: CASSLAGGGKAEAFF.

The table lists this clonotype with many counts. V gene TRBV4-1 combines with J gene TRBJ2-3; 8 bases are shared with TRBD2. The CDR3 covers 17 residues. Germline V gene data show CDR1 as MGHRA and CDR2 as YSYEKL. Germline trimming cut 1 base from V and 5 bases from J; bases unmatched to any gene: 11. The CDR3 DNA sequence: TGCGCCAGCAGCCAAGGGCGGGGCGGGGGGCTCGGAGATACGCAGTATTTT. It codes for CASSQGRGGGLGDTQYF.

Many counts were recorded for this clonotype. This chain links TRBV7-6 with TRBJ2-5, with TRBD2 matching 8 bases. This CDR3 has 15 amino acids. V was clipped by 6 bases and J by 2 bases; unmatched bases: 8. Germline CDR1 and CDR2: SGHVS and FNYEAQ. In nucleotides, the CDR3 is TGTGCCAGCAGATGGGATTCGGGGGGGCAAGAGACCCAGTACTTC. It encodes CASRWDSGGQETQYF. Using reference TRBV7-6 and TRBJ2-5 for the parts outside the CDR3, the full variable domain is GAGVSQSPRYKVTKRGQDVALRCDPISGHVSLYWYRQALGQGPEFLTYFNYEAQQDKSGLPNDRFSAERPEGSISTLTIQRTEQRDSAMYRCASRWDSGGQETQYFGPGTRLLVL.

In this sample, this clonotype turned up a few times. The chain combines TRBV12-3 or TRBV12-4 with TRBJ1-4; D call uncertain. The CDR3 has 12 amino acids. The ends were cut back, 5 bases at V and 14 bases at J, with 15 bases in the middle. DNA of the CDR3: TGTGCCAGCAGTCTTAGTGGCCTGGGGCTGTTTTTT. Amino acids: CASSLSGLGLFF.

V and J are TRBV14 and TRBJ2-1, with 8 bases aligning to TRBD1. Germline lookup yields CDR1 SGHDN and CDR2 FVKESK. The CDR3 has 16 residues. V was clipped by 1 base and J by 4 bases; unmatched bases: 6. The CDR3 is CASSQAGTGKYNEQFF. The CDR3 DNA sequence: TGTGCCAGCAGCCAAGCCGGGACAGGTAAATACAATGAGCAGTTCTTC.

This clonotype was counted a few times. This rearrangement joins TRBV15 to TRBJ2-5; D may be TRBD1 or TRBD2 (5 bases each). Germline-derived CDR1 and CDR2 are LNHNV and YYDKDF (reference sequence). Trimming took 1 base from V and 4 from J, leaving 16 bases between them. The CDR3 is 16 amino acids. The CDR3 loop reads CATSRVQAGVGETQYF. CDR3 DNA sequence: TGTGCCACCAGCAGAGTACAGGCCGGGGTAGGAGAGACCCAGTACTTC.

CDR3 amino acids: CSAPPRSFASTDTQYF. DNA for the CDR3: TGCAGTGCTCCCCCGAGGTCTTTTGCTAGCACAGATACGCAGTATTTT. The rearrangement joins TRBV20-1 to TRBJ2-3; D gene ambiguous. CDR3 size: 16 residues. Germline V CDR1 and CDR2: DFQATT, SNEGSKA (reference sequence). The V end was cut by 5 bases, the J end by 0 bases, with 18 bases between.

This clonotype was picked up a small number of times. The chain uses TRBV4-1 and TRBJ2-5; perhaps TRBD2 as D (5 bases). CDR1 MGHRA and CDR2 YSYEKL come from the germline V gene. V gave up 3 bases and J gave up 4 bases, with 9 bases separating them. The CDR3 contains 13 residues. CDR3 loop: CASSQAGRETQYF. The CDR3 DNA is TGCGCCAGCAGCCAGGCGGGCCGAGAGACCCAGTACTTC.

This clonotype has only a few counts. CDR3 loop: CASSRDGGFRGYTF. The CDR3 coding sequence is TGTGCCAGCAGCCGGGACGGGGGCTTTAGGGGCTACACCTTC. The chain links TRBV5-6 to TRBJ1-2; TRBD1 is a possible D gene (6 bases). From germline, CDR1 is SGHDT and CDR2 YYEEEE. This CDR3 is 14 amino acids long. Trimming took off 4 bases at V and 8 bases at J, with 18 bases between the two ends.